This TCR beta chain was recorded in a study of naive and memory T cell subsets. Four PCR rounds used nested alpha and beta constant region primers plus the SP2 primer. TCRdb re-called the 5' RACE reads through MiXCR, storing one row per CDR3 protein. The data hold roughly 62,000 distinct CDR3 sequences, with 6.5% to 9% observed a single time. A UMI-containing oligonucleotide was joined by 3' ligation to the TCR cDNA template. Adult healthy volunteers gave 2.5 ml peripheral blood for whole-blood RNA. The CDR3 is made up of 16 amino acids. V was pared by 3 bases and J by 8 bases, with 19 bases between. CDR1 MNHNS and CDR2 SASEGT come from the germline V gene.

The chain carries TRBV6-1 and TRBJ1-4; D gene ambiguous. The TCR originated in a female donor in good health. CDR3 residues: CASSDYFEDRNEKLFF. CDR3 coding DNA: TGTGCCAGCAGTGATTATTTCGAGGATAGGAACGAAAAACTGTTTTTT.